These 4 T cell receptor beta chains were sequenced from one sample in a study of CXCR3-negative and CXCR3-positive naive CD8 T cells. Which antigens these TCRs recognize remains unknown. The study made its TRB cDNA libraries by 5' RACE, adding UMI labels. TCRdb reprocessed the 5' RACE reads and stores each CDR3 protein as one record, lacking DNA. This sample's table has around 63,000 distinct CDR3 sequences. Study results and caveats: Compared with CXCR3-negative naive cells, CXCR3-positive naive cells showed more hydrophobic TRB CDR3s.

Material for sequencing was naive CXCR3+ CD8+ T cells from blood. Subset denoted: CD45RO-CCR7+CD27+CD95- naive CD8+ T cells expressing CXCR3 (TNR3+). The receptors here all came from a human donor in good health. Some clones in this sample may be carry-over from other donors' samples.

CDR3 region: CASSFGGKEEQYF. The V gene is TRBV12-3 or TRBV12-4, the J gene TRBJ2-7; TCRdb's D gene call, TRBD1, goes unchecked for lack of DNA. This CDR3 region has 13 residues.

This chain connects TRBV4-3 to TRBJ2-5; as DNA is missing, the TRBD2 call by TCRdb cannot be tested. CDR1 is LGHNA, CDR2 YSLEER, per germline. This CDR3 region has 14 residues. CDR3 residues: CASSRGRGWETQYF.

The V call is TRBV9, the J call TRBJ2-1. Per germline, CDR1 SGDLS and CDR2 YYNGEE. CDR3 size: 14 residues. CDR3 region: CASSVGSLYNEQFF.

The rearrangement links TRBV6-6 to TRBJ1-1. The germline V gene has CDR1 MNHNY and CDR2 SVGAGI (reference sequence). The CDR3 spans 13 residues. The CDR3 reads CASSYLVRDEAFF.